Given below is one T cell receptor beta chain in context. Its antigen is as yet unknown. Those who donated were healthy bone marrow donors. Amplification used 60 Vbeta primers and 13 Jbeta primers. The data were produced by immunoSEQ multiplex PCR, yet TCRdb's version contains in-frame clones alone and is incomplete. Among 50,000 or so clones, around 74% were seen once, and the ten largest hold 6.3%. The sample originates from a study of cytomegalovirus exposure and HLA in healthy donors. General study points: Most likely, a cluster of highly shared sequence variants arose as a sequencing artifact.

The V gene's germline CDR1 is WSHSY and CDR2 SAAADI. The CDR3 runs 13 residues. V dropped 4 bases and J dropped 6 bases, with 12 bases sitting between them. The origin of this receptor is a man aged 25-45 years in good health and CMV-seronegative. The sequenced material came from PBMCs. This chain uses TRBV10-2 with TRBJ1-2; D not certain. Written as DNA, the CDR3 is TGCGCCAGCAGTGTTGGCGGCAGAAATGGCTACACCTTC. Its protein product is CASSVGGRNGYTF.